This T cell receptor beta chain was sequenced in a study of molecular identifiers for immune sequencing clone quantification. The authors sorted naive CD8 T cells as CD8+CD4-CCR7+CD45RA+. Looked up from germline, CDR1 is PRHDT and CDR2 is FYEKMQ (reference sequence). Trimming removed 3 bases from V and 4 bases from J, with 14 bases in between. The CDR3 spans 15 residues. TCRdb itself ran the PCR reads through MiXCR, one entry per CDR3 protein. The table records around 300,000 distinct CDR3 sequences, roughly 24% of them present only once. This clonotype was seen ten or more times. This TCR came from a human donor in good health. Some libraries in this study had Jurkat cell RNA spiked in. Sequencing used naive CD8+ T cells from blood, with Jurkat cell RNA spiked in. Indicated subset: FACS-sorted CD8+CD4-CCR7+CD45RA+ naive T cells. The chain recombines TRBV13 with TRBJ2-3, with D perhaps matching TRBD1 (6 bases). The CDR3 region is CASSLSPRGADTQYF. The CDR3 DNA follows: TGTGCCAGCAGCTTGTCCCCCAGGGGCGCAGATACGCAGTATTTT.